The source of this T cell receptor (beta chain) is a study of regulatory T cells in long-lasting Graves disease. Study results and caveats: Small numbers of samples may have cut accuracy. TCR diversity was lower in persistent Graves' patients (versus newly diagnosed ones).

Time point meaning: persistent/refractory GD, antithyroid drugs over 5 years with positive TRAb. The authors made the TCR library using RNA they extracted from PBMCs. Patient provenance is recorded as an endocrinology department in Xi'an, China. Blood from the periphery, about 9 milliliters in all, was drawn into EDTA tubes. Building of the TCR beta libraries involved iRepertoire HTBI primers and Arm-PCR of CDR3 regions. TCRdb re-called the multiplex PCR reads through MiXCR, storing one row per CDR3 protein. The sample gives approximately 400,000 distinct CDR3 sequences, roughly 20% of which show up once; roughly 20% is in the top ten. CDR3 length equals 17 residues. Germline V gives CDR1 SNHLY, CDR2 FYNNEI. Concerning this clonotype itself: Antigen unknown. At one boundary the junction diverges from the germline segment, which might be a read error.

This receptor was identified in a female donor with Graves disease. This sequence joins TRBV2 and TRBJ1-6; D is uncertain. The material sequenced was peripheral blood mononuclear cells (PBMCs), taken when the disease was refractory, from a patient treated with antithyroid drugs. CDR3 in amino acids: CASNEEAPQSYSSPLHF. The CDR3 region has the DNA TGTGCCAGCAATGAGGAGGCGCCTCAATCATATAGTTCACCCCTCCACTTT.